These 10 T cell receptor beta chains share one sample of origin, sequenced in a study of blood T cell repertoires in COVID-19. Clones were sequenced by immunoSEQ multiplex PCR, and TCRdb holds only the in-frame ones, with some missing. The data show hundreds of thousands of clones, roughly 90% seen once. Sequenced: peripheral blood. The receptor set was obtained from a man aged 55-75 years with COVID-19, enrolled during active disease.

This clone was seen only once. V is TRBV27 and J is TRBJ1-1; 8 bases match TRBD1. J gave up 2 bases and V 4 bases, and 3 bases lay outside the gene matches. From germline, CDR1 is MNHEY and CDR2 SMNVEV (reference sequence). The CDR3 contains 14 residues. CDR3 sequence reads: CASSWTGLNTEAFF. The CDR3 coding sequence is TGTGCCAGCAGTTGGACAGGGCTAAACACTGAAGCTTTCTTT.

The genes are TRBV6-5 and TRBJ2-5; possible D gene TRBD2, 6 bases. The V gene's germline CDR1 is MNHEY and CDR2 SVGAGI. V lost 8 bases and J 5 bases, leaving 15 bases between the germline ends. The CDR3 has 13 amino acids. The CDR3 DNA reads TGTGCCAGCCGGTCAGGGAGGTTCGAGACCCAGTACTTC. It is translated as CASRSGRFETQYF.

This chain uses TRBV13 with TRBJ2-6, with D uncertain. With 0 bases removed from V and 0 bases from J, the gap between germline ends came to 15 bases. Germline lookup yields CDR1 PRHDT and CDR2 FYEKMQ (reference sequence). The CDR3 spans 19 residues. The CDR3 loop reads CASSLGRWASDSGANVLTF. DNA for the CDR3: TGTGCCAGCAGCTTAGGCCGTTGGGCATCCGACTCTGGGGCCAACGTCCTGACTTTC.

DNA of the CDR3: TGCGCCAGCAGCTTGGGACAGGGGTCTAATGAAAAACTGTTTTTT. It is translated as CASSLGQGSNEKLFF. The chain carries TRBV5-1 and TRBJ1-4; 8 bases line up with TRBD1. The CDR3 is 15 amino acids. From germline, CDR1 is SGHRS and CDR2 YFSETQ. V shed 0 bases, J shed 3 bases, and the junction held 1 base outside the gene matches.

The rearrangement uses TRBV3-1 (or the pseudogene TRBV3-2) and TRBJ2-1; TRBD2 agrees at 8 bases. V was pared by 1 base and J by 7 bases, with 9 bases of the junction left unmatched. The germline CDR1 and CDR2 sequences are LGHDT and YNNKEL (reference sequence). CDR3 length equals 16 residues. The CDR3 protein is CASSQVLLAGLNEQFF. CDR3 sequence (DNA): TGTGCCAGCAGCCAAGTTCTCCTAGCGGGCCTAAATGAGCAGTTCTTC.

The V gene is TRBV24-1, the J gene TRBJ2-1; 12 bases align to TRBD2. The length of the CDR3 is 13 residues. The junction had 0 bases not matched to a gene; V was cut back by 9 bases and J by 4 bases. Germline lookup yields CDR1 KGHDR and CDR2 SFDVKD. CDR3 region: CATGTSGYNEQFF. DNA for the CDR3: TGTGCCACCGGGACTAGCGGGTACAATGAGCAGTTCTTC.

The CDR3 loop is CASSQKTGGNEKLFF. In nucleotides, the CDR3 is TGCGCCAGCAGCCAAAAGACAGGGGGTAATGAAAAACTGTTTTTT. This chain uses TRBV4-3 with TRBJ1-4, with 9 bases matching TRBD1. V lost 2 bases to trimming and J lost 4 bases; unmatched junction nucleotides: 2. The CDR3 runs 15 residues. Germline values: CDR1 LGHNA, CDR2 YSLEER.

V is TRBV30 and J is TRBJ2-3, with D possibly being TRBD1 (5 bases). This CDR3 region has 13 residues. In germline, CDR1 is GTSNPN, CDR2 SVGIG (reference sequence). Trimming left V 2 bases short and J 4 bases short, with 10 bases between. The DNA for the CDR3 is TGTGCCTGGAGTACCCAGGGCGCAGATACGCAGTATTTT. Protein sequence: CAWSTQGADTQYF. The complete variable domain, with remaining parts taken from reference TRBV30 and TRBJ2-3, reads SQTIHQWPATLVQPVGSPLSLECTVEGTSNPNLYWYRQAAGRGLQLLFYSVGIGQISSEVPQNLSASRPQDRQFILSSKKLLLSDSGFYLCAWSTQGADTQYFGPGTRLTVL.

The chain's CDR3 is CASSDRGQGSKNIQYF. CDR3 DNA sequence: TGTGCCAGTAGTGACAGGGGTCAGGGGTCCAAAAACATTCAGTACTTC. The genes are TRBV19 and TRBJ2-4, with 8 bases lining up with TRBD1. The length of the CDR3 is 16 residues. Unmatched junction bases numbered 8, after V lost 5 bases and J lost 2 bases. CDR1 LNHDA and CDR2 SQIVND come from the germline V gene (reference sequence).

As concerns this clone: The same CDR3 can be traced to other DNA sequences in this sample. The V call is TRBV7-3, the J call TRBJ2-7, with 10 nucleotides matching TRBD1. With 5 bases clipped from V and 4 bases from J, the junction kept 2 bases outside the gene matches. Germline assignment: CDR1 SGHTA and CDR2 FQGTGA. The length of the CDR3 is 13 residues. In DNA form, the CDR3 reads TGTGCCAGCAGCCCGGGACAGGGGTACGAGCAGTACTTC. This codes for CASSPGQGYEQYF. The complete variable domain, with remaining parts taken from reference TRBV7-3 and TRBJ2-7, reads GAGVSQTPSNKVTEKGKYVELRCDPISGHTALYWYRQSLGQGPEFLIYFQGTGAADDSGLPNDRFFAVRPEGSVSTLKIQRTERGDSAVYLCASSPGQGYEQYFGPGTRLTVT.